This T cell receptor (beta chain) was profiled in a study of cytomegalovirus exposure and HLA in healthy donors. The study ran its PCR with 60 Vbeta and 13 Jbeta primers. Produced via immunoSEQ multiplex PCR; TCRdb's table is partial and in-frame only. There are about 200,000 clones in the sample; about 13% occur only once, and roughly 7.7% lies in the top ten. V lost 5 bases to trimming and J lost 7 bases; unmatched junction nucleotides: 9. The length of the CDR3 is 14 residues. Germline assignment: CDR1 SGHTA and CDR2 FQGNSA. This rearrangement joins TRBV7-2 to TRBJ2-5; 8 bases agree with TRBD1. The source is a man in his forties or fifties in good health and CMV-seropositive. Sequences were obtained from PBMCs. CDR3 amino acids: CASSEDRGILTQYF. The DNA of the CDR3 is TGTGCCAGCAGCGAAGACAGGGGAATTTTGACCCAGTACTTC.